The 2 T cell receptor beta chains in this list originate from one sample, sequenced in a study of early T cells in non-severe SARS-CoV-2 infection. MiXCR, run by TCRdb on the 5' RACE reads, gives a single entry per CDR3 protein. Of about 69,000 distinct CDR3 sequences detected, around 15% appear once; the ten largest clones hold around 15%. Input material: whole blood. The receptors here all came from an adult who was a healthcare worker with PCR-confirmed SARS-CoV-2 infection or an uninfected control (not recorded which).

The V call is TRBV12-3 or TRBV12-4, the J call TRBJ2-7; 9 bases match TRBD2. J lost 0 bases, V lost 7 bases, and 7 bases had no gene match. The CDR3 loop spans 15 amino acids. CDR3 amino acids: CASTLSGGLSYEQYF. CDR3 nucleotide sequence: TGTGCCAGCACCCTTAGCGGGGGTCTCTCCTACGAGCAGTACTTC.

The chain has TRBV5-1 and TRBJ1-1, with a weak D call TRBD1 (5 bases). CDR1 is SGHRS and CDR2 is YFSETQ in the germline V gene. V was cut by 4 bases and J by 1 base, with 8 bases left in between. The length of the CDR3 is 13 residues. The CDR3 sequence is CASSEGQNTEAFF. The DNA of the CDR3 is TGCGCCAGCAGCGAAGGACAGAACACTGAAGCTTTCTTT. Full variable domain (missing parts from reference TRBV5-1 and TRBJ1-1): KAGVTQTPRYLIKTRGQQVTLSCSPISGHRSVSWYQQTPGQGLQFLFEYFSETQRNKGNFPGRFSGRQFSNSRSEMNVSTLELGDSALYLCASSEGQNTEAFFGQGTRLTVV.